These T cell receptor beta chains were read from a single sample in a study of blood T cell repertoires in COVID-19. Assay: immunoSEQ multiplex PCR; the TCRdb copy retains only in-frame clones and omits some. The sample holds approximately 500,000 clones; approximately 91% are singletons and the top ten take roughly 7.3%. Sample: peripheral blood. Receptors originate from a woman aged 45-65 years with COVID-19, enrolled during active disease. The CDR3 runs from the conserved cysteine through the conserved F or W. A D gene is named only where the DNA matches it firmly. Clone size is shown for a subset of rows, as once, few, many or a class of expanded clone.

V: TRBV13; D: -; J: TRBJ1-1; size: -; length: 15; DNA: TGTGCCAGCAGCTTAGGGAGTGCGACGGGGACTGAAGCTTTCTTT; CDR3: CASSLGSATGTEAFF
V: TRBV24-1; D: -; J: TRBJ2-1; size: -; length: 13; DNA: TGTGCCACCAGTGACGGGTCCCGGAATGAGCAGTTCTTC; CDR3: CATSDGSRNEQFF
V: TRBV6-5; D: -; J: TRBJ2-7; size: -; length: 14; DNA: TGTGCCAGCAGCCTTTACTCAAGCTCCTACGAGCAGTACTTC; CDR3: CASSLYSSSYEQYF
V: TRBV5-4; D: -; J: TRBJ1-1; size: once; length: 14; DNA: TGTGCCAGCAGCTATTCGGATTGGAGCACTGAAGCTTTCTTT; CDR3: CASSYSDWSTEAFF
V: TRBV5-4; D: -; J: TRBJ2-1; size: -; length: 13; DNA: TGTGCCAGCAGCTTGGAGAGTTTCGGGAAGCAGTTCTTC; CDR3: CASSLESFGKQFF
V: TRBV5-4; D: -; J: TRBJ2-3; size: few; length: 15; DNA: TGTGCCAGCAGCCCCTCGACTAGTCGTAGAGATACGCAGTATTTT; CDR3: CASSPSTSRRDTQYF
V: TRBV18; D: TRBD1; J: TRBJ1-3; size: -; length: 18; DNA: TGTGCCAGCTCACCTGGGCTGACAGGGATGTCTCCGAGGAACACCATATATTTT; CDR3: CASSPGLTGMSPRNTIYF
V: TRBV6-5; D: -; J: TRBJ2-3; size: once; length: 14; DNA: TGTGCCAGCAGAATGACACCGAGCACAGATACGCAGTATTTT; CDR3: CASRMTPSTDTQYF
V: TRBV5-5; D: TRBD1; J: TRBJ1-4; size: -; length: 15; DNA: TGTGCCAGCAGCTCGTGGACAGGGGACTCTGAAAAACTGTTTTTT; CDR3: CASSSWTGDSEKLFF
V: TRBV11-3; D: TRBD2; J: TRBJ2-5; size: -; length: 15; DNA: TGTGCCAGCAGCTTAAATGGGAGGGAGGGTGAGACCCAGTACTTC; CDR3: CASSLNGREGETQYF
V: TRBV6-2/TRBV6-3; D: -; J: TRBJ2-3; size: -; length: 14; DNA: TGTGCCAGCAGTTACTCCCGACTTGTAGATACGCAGTATTTT; CDR3: CASSYSRLVDTQYF
V: TRBV4-1; D: TRBD1; J: TRBJ1-1; size: -; length: 16; DNA: TGCGCCAGCAGCCAGGAATTACAGGGGCCGGAGACTGAAGCTTTCTTT; CDR3: CASSQELQGPETEAFF
V: TRBV6-1; D: TRBD1; J: TRBJ1-5; size: -; length: 18; DNA: TGTGCCAGCAGTGAAGTTCCGCAGGGGGGATATAGCAATCAGCCCCAGCATTTT; CDR3: CASSEVPQGGYSNQPQHF
V: TRBV30; D: -; J: TRBJ2-7; size: -; length: 13; DNA: TGTGCCTGGAGTACGACAGGGAGGACCGAGCAGTACTTC; CDR3: CAWSTTGRTEQYF
V: TRBV7-2; D: -; J: TRBJ1-4; size: -; length: 16; DNA: TGTGCCAGCAGCTTAGGTAGAGGAGCAACTAATGAAAAACTGTTTTTT; CDR3: CASSLGRGATNEKLFF
V: TRBV4-1; D: TRBD1; J: TRBJ1-1; size: -; length: 17; DNA: TGCGCCAGCAGCCAAGGAACAGGGGAGGTTCGAAGCACTGAAGCTTTCTTT; CDR3: CASSQGTGEVRSTEAFF
V: TRBV21-1; D: -; J: TRBJ1-5; size: -; length: 16; DNA: TGTGCCAGCAGCGCCACCGAGGGTGAAGGCAATCAGCCCCAGCATTTT; CDR3: CASSATEGEGNQPQHF
V: TRBV6-5; D: -; J: TRBJ1-1; size: -; length: 14; DNA: TGTGCCAGCAGCAGAACACAGGGGAACACTGAAGCTTTCTTT; CDR3: CASSRTQGNTEAFF
V: TRBV30; D: -; J: TRBJ2-3; size: -; length: 12; DNA: TGTGCCTGGACGAGCGTTCTGAATACGCAGTATTTT; CDR3: CAWTSVLNTQYF
V: TRBV2; D: -; J: TRBJ2-7; size: -; length: 15; DNA: TGTGCCAGCAGTGTAGACCGGGTTCTGAGGTACGAGCAGTACTTC; CDR3: CASSVDRVLRYEQYF
V: TRBV18; D: -; J: TRBJ2-7; size: -; length: 17; DNA: TGTGCCAGCTCACCTCCGGGAGGGGGCCTTATCTCCTACGAGCAGTACTTC; CDR3: CASSPPGGGLISYEQYF
V: TRBV28; D: TRBD2; J: TRBJ2-2; size: once; length: 12; DNA: TGTGCCAGCAGCTCTAGCGGCGGGGAGCTGTTTTTT; CDR3: CASSSSGGELFF
V: TRBV25-1; D: -; J: TRBJ1-6; size: few; length: 15; DNA: TGTGCCAGCAGTCTGGGACTAGGAGGTTATTCACCCCTCCACTTT; CDR3: CASSLGLGGYSPLHF
V: TRBV2; D: TRBD1; J: TRBJ2-5; size: -; length: 15; DNA: TGTGCCAGCAGTCTGGGACAGGGTACGGTCGAGACCCAGTACTTC; CDR3: CASSLGQGTVETQYF
V: TRBV28; D: TRBD1; J: TRBJ2-7; size: -; length: 15; DNA: TGTGCCAGCACCCTGGACAGGGGGCAATCCCACGAGCAGTACTTC; CDR3: CASTLDRGQSHEQYF
V: TRBV21-1; D: -; J: TRBJ1-5; size: once; length: 14; DNA: TGTGCCAGCAGCTCCTACAGGGGGCTGCAGCCCCAGCATTTT; CDR3: CASSSYRGLQPQHF
V: TRBV2; D: TRBD1; J: TRBJ1-1; size: -; length: 17; DNA: TGTGCCAGCAATTTGGACAGGGGCAACTTTCCGAACACTGAAGCTTTCTTT; CDR3: CASNLDRGNFPNTEAFF
V: TRBV30; D: -; J: TRBJ2-7; size: once; length: 11; DNA: TGTGCCTGGAGTGTAACAGTGGAGCAGTACTTC; CDR3: CAWSVTVEQYF
V: TRBV3-1/TRBV3-2; D: -; J: TRBJ1-2; size: -; length: 16; DNA: TGTGCCAGCACCCCCTTCGGGAGGGGCCAATCGGGAGGCTACACCTTC; CDR3: CASTPFGRGQSGGYTF
V: TRBV28; D: TRBD1; J: TRBJ1-1; size: few; length: 15; DNA: TGTGCCAGCAGTTTACGACGACAGGGAAGTACTGAAGCTTTCTTT; CDR3: CASSLRRQGSTEAFF
V: TRBV5-1; D: TRBD2; J: TRBJ2-3; size: -; length: 16; DNA: TGCGCCAGCAGTTTCCGCCCGACTAGCGGCACAGATACGCAGTATTTT; CDR3: CASSFRPTSGTDTQYF
V: TRBV30; D: TRBD1; J: TRBJ2-7; size: once; length: 16; DNA: TGTGCCTGGAGTGCGAACGACAGGGGGGGGACCTACGAGCAGTACTTC; CDR3: CAWSANDRGGTYEQYF
V: TRBV10-3; D: TRBD1; J: TRBJ2-6; size: -; length: 18; DNA: TGTGCCATCAGTGTATCGACAGGGTCGCGCTCTGGGGCCAACGTCCTGACTTTC; CDR3: CAISVSTGSRSGANVLTF
V: TRBV27; D: TRBD2; J: TRBJ2-1; size: -; length: 15; DNA: TGTGCCAGCAGTTTATCAGGGACTAGGTGGGATGAGCAGTTCTTC; CDR3: CASSLSGTRWDEQFF
V: TRBV6-5; D: -; J: TRBJ1-1; size: once; length: 11; DNA: TGTGCCAGCGGACTCTCTACTGAAGCTTTCTTT; CDR3: CASGLSTEAFF
V: TRBV7-9; D: -; J: TRBJ2-7; size: -; length: 15; DNA: TGTGCCAGCAGCCCACCTTGGGCAGACCGATACGAGCAGTACTTC; CDR3: CASSPPWADRYEQYF
V: TRBV7-9; D: -; J: TRBJ2-1; size: -; length: 16; DNA: TGTGCCAGCAGCTTAGTCCTTCCAGGGCGTTACAATGAGCAGTTCTTC; CDR3: CASSLVLPGRYNEQFF
V: TRBV9; D: -; J: TRBJ1-1; size: -; length: 15; DNA: TGTGCCAGCAGCGTAGGGGGAGGGCAGGACACTGAAGCTTTCTTT; CDR3: CASSVGGGQDTEAFF
V: TRBV5-1; D: -; J: TRBJ2-6; size: -; length: 18; DNA: TGCGCCAGCAGCTTGGTCGGCAGGTCTATCTCGGGGGCCAACGTCCTGACTTTC; CDR3: CASSLVGRSISGANVLTF
V: TRBV19; D: -; J: TRBJ1-5; size: -; length: 15; DNA: TGTGCCAGTAACCCTACAGGACCCGTCAATCAGCCCCAGCATTTT; CDR3: CASNPTGPVNQPQHF
V: TRBV7-8; D: -; J: TRBJ1-2; size: -; length: 15; DNA: TGTGCCAGCAGCTTAGCACCTGACAGAGGAGGGGGCTACACCTTC; CDR3: CASSLAPDRGGGYTF
V: TRBV7-2; D: TRBD1; J: TRBJ1-5; size: -; length: 15; DNA: TGTGCCAGCAGCTTACGTGGAGGGGGCACTCAGCCCCAGCATTTT; CDR3: CASSLRGGGTQPQHF
V: TRBV5-1; D: TRBD1; J: TRBJ1-4; size: -; length: 16; DNA: TGCGCCAGCAGCTTGAGACAGGGCCTCAAAGGGGGAAAACTGTTTTTT; CDR3: CASSLRQGLKGGKLFF
V: TRBV10-3; D: TRBD1; J: TRBJ1-2; size: -; length: 13; DNA: TGTGCCATTAATACAGGGGAAGAAGATGGCTACACCTTC; CDR3: CAINTGEEDGYTF
V: TRBV11-2; D: -; J: TRBJ2-1; size: -; length: 14; DNA: TGTGCCAGCAGCTTAAATCGGGTGGACAATGAGCAGTTCTTC; CDR3: CASSLNRVDNEQFF
V: TRBV9; D: -; J: TRBJ1-2; size: -; length: 15; DNA: TGTGCCAGCAGCCCCACCCCCTCAAGAGGCTATGGCTACACCTTC; CDR3: CASSPTPSRGYGYTF
V: TRBV6-1; D: TRBD1; J: TRBJ1-6; size: -; length: 19; DNA: TGTGCCAGCAGTGAAAGAGGGGGGACAGGGGGCGGATATAATTCACCCCTCCACTTT; CDR3: CASSERGGTGGGYNSPLHF
V: TRBV2; D: TRBD1; J: TRBJ1-5; size: once; length: 12; DNA: TGTGCCAGCAGCGACAGGGTTCAGCCCCAGCATTTT; CDR3: CASSDRVQPQHF
V: TRBV6-5; D: -; J: TRBJ1-6; size: -; length: 14; DNA: TGTGCCAGCAGTTACGGGGGGGATAATTCACCCCTCCACTTT; CDR3: CASSYGGDNSPLHF
V: TRBV28; D: -; J: TRBJ1-2; size: once; length: 11; DNA: TGTGCCAGCACCGACACTGGAGGCTACACCTTC; CDR3: CASTDTGGYTF
V: TRBV3-1/TRBV3-2; D: -; J: TRBJ1-5; size: -; length: 14; DNA: TGTGCCAGCAGCCAAGCGGCGGAAAGGCAGCCCCAGCATTTT; CDR3: CASSQAAERQPQHF
V: TRBV2; D: TRBD2; J: TRBJ2-1; size: -; length: 16; DNA: TGTGCCAGCAGTGAAGGGGGGACTAGCGGGGGCTCAGAGCAGTTCTTC; CDR3: CASSEGGTSGGSEQFF
V: TRBV7-3; D: -; J: TRBJ2-3; size: -; length: 14; DNA: TGTGCCAGCAGCTTCGAGGGGGTCACAGATACGCAGTATTTT; CDR3: CASSFEGVTDTQYF
V: TRBV12-5; D: -; J: TRBJ2-3; size: once; length: 15; DNA: TGTGCTAGTGGCGTACCACTCGGGGGCACAGATACGCAGTATTTT; CDR3: CASGVPLGGTDTQYF
V: TRBV29-1; D: TRBD2; J: TRBJ2-3; size: -; length: 15; DNA: TGCAGCGTTGAAGACTCGGGGGGGGCACAAGATACGCAGTATTTT; CDR3: CSVEDSGGAQDTQYF